A selection of T cell receptor beta chains follows, all from one sample in a study of blood T cell repertoires in COVID-19. Here immunoSEQ multiplex PCR was the method, and the copy in TCRdb shows in-frame clones only, minus some. The sample carries 70,000 to 100,000 clones, 65% to 90% recorded once. Sequencing was carried out using peripheral blood. The receptors originated from a man older than 75 with active or convalescent COVID-19. The CDR3 runs from the conserved cysteine through the conserved F or W. Each record gives: D gene, clone size, V gene, J gene, CDR3 protein, CDR3 DNA. The D gene is left open where the match is weak. Size tells how often a clone was seen (once, few, many) or the class of an expanded clone, and some rows leave it out.

>-|-|TRBV28|TRBJ2-3
CASTPQGGSDTQYF
TGTGCCAGCACCCCCCAGGGGGGATCAGATACGCAGTATTTT
>TRBD1|few|TRBV7-9|TRBJ1-2
CASSLATGTGRRGYTF
TGTGCCAGCAGCTTGGCAACGGGGACAGGGCGGCGAGGCTACACCTTC
>-|-|TRBV29-1|TRBJ2-1
CSVEPHQSYNEQFF
TGCAGCGTTGAGCCCCATCAGTCCTACAATGAGCAGTTCTTC
>TRBD2|-|TRBV5-1|TRBJ2-7
CASSFWSGTDSEQYF
TGCGCCAGCAGCTTTTGGAGCGGGACCGATTCCGAGCAGTACTTC
>TRBD1|-|TRBV19|TRBJ2-5
CASSSLYEAGGAKETQYF
TGTGCCAGTAGTTCCCTATATGAAGCAGGGGGCGCAAAAGAGACCCAGTACTTC
>TRBD1|-|TRBV5-4|TRBJ1-1
CASSPGTGNTEAFF
TGTGCCAGCAGCCCCGGGACAGGGAACACTGAAGCTTTCTTT
>-|-|TRBV28|TRBJ1-2
CASSLFGQLAPYGYTF
TGTGCCAGCAGTTTATTTGGGCAGCTGGCCCCTTATGGCTACACCTTC
>-|-|TRBV5-1|TRBJ1-6
CASSFEFFYNSPLHF
TGCGCCAGCAGCTTCGAGTTCTTCTATAATTCACCCCTCCACTTT
>TRBD1|-|TRBV12-3/TRBV12-4|TRBJ1-1
CASSRQGATEAFF
TGTGCCAGCAGTAGACAGGGTGCCACTGAAGCTTTCTTT
>-|once|TRBV6-2/TRBV6-3|TRBJ2-3
CASSYSARGLYTQYF
TGTGCCAGCAGTTACTCGGCGCGAGGCCTATATACGCAGTATTTT
>TRBD1|-|TRBV10-3|TRBJ2-1
CASAGTGDNEQFF
TGTGCCAGCGCCGGGACAGGGGACAATGAGCAGTTCTTC
>-|once|TRBV9|TRBJ2-3
CASSVAFSGEGDTQYF
TGTGCCAGCAGCGTAGCTTTTTCGGGAGAGGGAGATACGCAGTATTTT
>-|-|TRBV14|TRBJ2-1
CASSQERISSYNEQFF
TGTGCCAGCAGCCAAGAGAGGATTAGCTCCTACAATGAGCAGTTCTTC
>-|-|TRBV3-1/TRBV3-2|TRBJ1-4
CASSQDDRATNEKLFF
TGTGCCAGCAGCCAAGATGACAGAGCAACTAATGAAAAACTGTTTTTT
>-|-|TRBV7-2|TRBJ1-2
CASSHPRGWDGYTF
TGTGCCAGCAGCCATCCCCGGGGTTGGGATGGCTACACCTTC
>TRBD1|once|TRBV6-5|TRBJ1-1
CASNGQGKTEAFF
TGTGCCAGCAATGGACAGGGGAAGACTGAAGCTTTCTTT
>TRBD2|-|TRBV5-6|TRBJ2-7
CASTFLAAPYEQYF
TGTGCCAGCACCTTCCTAGCGGCACCCTACGAGCAGTACTTC
>-|-|TRBV2|TRBJ2-1
CASSDVEQFF
TGTGCCAGCAGTGACGTGGAGCAGTTCTTC
>-|-|TRBV6-1|TRBJ1-5
CASSEGGVYSNQPQHF
TGTGCCAGCAGTGAAGGGGGCGTATATAGCAATCAGCCCCAGCATTTT
>-|few|TRBV18|TRBJ1-2
CASSPPGVGVGYTF
TGTGCCAGCTCACCACCGGGAGTCGGGGTTGGCTACACCTTC
>-|-|TRBV7-2|TRBJ2-3
CASSPPPWRVRNTDTQYF
TGTGCCAGCAGCCCACCCCCCTGGCGGGTAAGAAACACAGATACGCAGTATTTT
>-|-|TRBV11-2|TRBJ2-7
CASSLERAYEQYF
TGTGCCAGCAGCTTAGAGAGGGCCTACGAGCAGTACTTC
>TRBD2|once|TRBV5-1|TRBJ2-7
CASSPGGTVPTTEYF
TGCGCCAGCAGCCCGGGGGGGACGGTTCCAACTACGGAGTACTTC
>-|-|TRBV7-2|TRBJ2-7
CASSLYTSSQAPEQYF
TGTGCCAGCAGCTTATATACCTCCAGCCAGGCCCCTGAGCAGTACTTC
>TRBD1|once|TRBV4-3|TRBJ1-1
CASSQDAGTDLEAFF
TGCGCCAGCAGCCAAGACGCCGGGACAGACCTTGAAGCTTTCTTT
>TRBD1|-|TRBV29-1|TRBJ2-5
CSVGAGGGRETQYF
TGCAGCGTTGGGGCAGGGGGCGGTCGGGAGACCCAGTACTTC
>-|-|TRBV9|TRBJ1-3
CASSVAGLSGNTIYF
TGTGCCAGCAGCGTAGCTGGACTCTCTGGAAACACCATATATTTT
>-|-|TRBV5-5|TRBJ2-1
CASSWSLWATSEQFF
TGTGCCAGCAGCTGGTCGTTGTGGGCGACAAGTGAGCAGTTCTTC
>-|-|TRBV6-5|TRBJ1-5
CASSRGGKRNQPQHF
TGTGCCAGCAGCCGGGGGGGGAAGCGCAATCAGCCCCAGCATTTT
>TRBD2|-|TRBV7-9|TRBJ2-7
CASSLWGTSGRRSSYEQYF
TGTGCCAGCAGCTTATGGGGGACTAGCGGGAGGCGGAGCTCCTACGAGCAGTACTTC
>TRBD2|-|TRBV5-1|TRBJ2-2
CASRWGLAYTGELFF
TGCGCCAGCAGGTGGGGACTAGCGTACACCGGGGAGCTGTTTTTT
>TRBD1|-|TRBV2|TRBJ2-1
CASSRTGGAVGEQFF
TGTGCCAGCAGTCGGACAGGGGGCGCGGTCGGTGAGCAGTTCTTC
>TRBD1|-|TRBV18|TRBJ1-2
CASSPVGSQGDIYGYTF
TGTGCCAGCTCACCGGTCGGGTCCCAGGGGGACATCTATGGCTACACCTTC